A selection of T cell receptor beta chains follows, all from one sample in a study of T-cell memory formation after mild COVID-19. TCRdb ran MiXCR on the 5' RACE reads and lists one entry per CDR3 protein. Among hundreds of thousands of distinct CDR3 sequences listed, roughly 20% were seen once. The specimen sequenced was PBMCs or a T cell subset sorted from them (not recorded which). Receptor source: an adult woman who had mild COVID-19 (a few samples of this study predate the infection). Cell type and time point are not known. The CDR3 runs from the conserved cysteine through the conserved F or W. Fields, in order: CDR3 protein, CDR3 DNA, D gene, V gene, clone size, J gene. D genes are given only for firm matches. Not all rows give a size; the values are once, few, many and, for expanded clones, a class.

CDR3: CASSSSRGGGNTEAFF
DNA: TGCGCCAGCAGCTCGTCGCGGGGGGGCGGCAACACTGAAGCTTTCTTT
D: .
V: TRBV5-1
size: .
J: TRBJ1-1

CDR3: CASSTGLAGDNEQFF
DNA: TGCGCCAGCAGTACCGGACTAGCGGGAGATAATGAGCAGTTCTTC
D: TRBD2
V: TRBV5-1
size: .
J: TRBJ2-1

CDR3: CASSLSGRWYEQYF
DNA: TGTGCCAGCAGTTTAAGCGGGAGGTGGTACGAGCAGTACTTC
D: TRBD2
V: TRBV12-3/TRBV12-4
size: .
J: TRBJ2-7

CDR3: CASSLDEVVDTQYF
DNA: TGTGCCAGCAGCTTGGACGAGGTTGTAGATACGCAGTATTTT
D: .
V: TRBV5-4
size: .
J: TRBJ2-3

CDR3: CATSRVLSHNEQFF
DNA: TGTGCCACCAGCAGAGTTTTGAGCCACAATGAGCAGTTCTTC
D: .
V: TRBV15
size: few
J: TRBJ2-1

CDR3: CASSSDRGPNIQYF
DNA: TGTGCCAGCAGCTCGGACAGGGGGCCGAACATTCAGTACTTC
D: TRBD1
V: TRBV11-2
size: few
J: TRBJ2-4

CDR3: CSARDGETSGTEQYF
DNA: TGCAGTGCTAGAGATGGAGAGACTAGCGGGACGGAGCAGTACTTC
D: TRBD2
V: TRBV20-1
size: few
J: TRBJ2-7

CDR3: CASSLPGQLYEQYF
DNA: TGCGCCAGCAGCTTACCGGGACAGCTCTACGAGCAGTACTTC
D: TRBD1
V: TRBV5-1
size: few
J: TRBJ2-7

CDR3: CSGGGQDSNNEQFF
DNA: TGCAGCGGGGGGGGACAGGATTCCAACAATGAGCAGTTCTTC
D: .
V: TRBV29-1
size: few
J: TRBJ2-1

CDR3: CASSLALGVNSQPQHF
DNA: TGTGCCAGCAGTTTAGCGTTAGGGGTGAACTCACAGCCCCAGCATTTT
D: .
V: TRBV12-3/TRBV12-4
size: .
J: TRBJ1-5

CDR3: CASLGPGGALGNEQFF
DNA: TGTGCCAGCCTCGGCCCCGGGGGGGCCTTAGGCAATGAGCAGTTCTTC
D: TRBD2
V: TRBV7-9
size: few
J: TRBJ2-1

CDR3: CAWSVPRGHGYTF
DNA: TGTGCCTGGAGTGTACCCCGGGGGCACGGCTACACCTTC
D: .
V: TRBV30
size: .
J: TRBJ1-2

CDR3: CASSLGGVRLAYEQYF
DNA: TGTGCCAGCAGTTTAGGCGGAGTGAGGCTGGCCTACGAGCAGTACTTC
D: .
V: TRBV12-3/TRBV12-4
size: few
J: TRBJ2-7

CDR3: CATSRGLVSYEQYF
DNA: TGTGCCACCAGCCGGGGACTAGTCTCCTACGAGCAGTACTTC
D: TRBD2
V: TRBV6-2/TRBV6-3
size: .
J: TRBJ2-7

CDR3: CASTTQETQYF
DNA: TGTGCCAGCACAACGCAAGAGACCCAGTACTTC
D: .
V: TRBV18
size: .
J: TRBJ2-5

CDR3: CASSDGLAGEETQYF
DNA: TGTGCCAGCAGCGACGGACTAGCGGGAGAAGAGACCCAGTACTTC
D: TRBD2
V: TRBV7-8
size: .
J: TRBJ2-5

CDR3: CATLSGRAYNEQFF
DNA: TGTGCCACCCTGAGCGGGAGGGCGTACAATGAGCAGTTCTTC
D: TRBD2
V: TRBV10-3
size: .
J: TRBJ2-1

CDR3: CASSIGRQGGNEQFF
DNA: TGTGCCAGTAGTATCGGGCGACAGGGTGGCAATGAGCAGTTCTTC
D: TRBD1
V: TRBV19
size: .
J: TRBJ2-1

CDR3: CASSPSGNSYEQYF
DNA: TGTGCCAGCAGCCCTAGCGGAAACTCCTACGAGCAGTACTTC
D: TRBD2
V: TRBV9
size: few
J: TRBJ2-7

CDR3: CSVPQAPQETQYF
DNA: TGCAGCGTCCCCCAAGCACCCCAAGAGACCCAGTACTTC
D: .
V: TRBV29-1
size: .
J: TRBJ2-5

CDR3: CSARGGAAREETQYF
DNA: TGCAGTGCTAGGGGGGGGGCAGCGAGAGAAGAGACCCAGTACTTC
D: .
V: TRBV20-1
size: .
J: TRBJ2-5

CDR3: CSAMYSNQPQHF
DNA: TGCAGCGCTATGTACAGCAATCAGCCCCAGCATTTT
D: .
V: TRBV29-1
size: many
J: TRBJ1-5

CDR3: CASSFGTSGGSYEQYF
DNA: TGCGCCAGCAGCTTCGGGACTAGCGGGGGTTCGTACGAGCAGTACTTC
D: TRBD2
V: TRBV5-1
size: many
J: TRBJ2-7

CDR3: CASSEKPPTSGSTDTQYF
DNA: TGTGCCAGCAGTGAAAAGCCCCCAACTAGCGGATCCACAGATACGCAGTATTTT
D: TRBD2
V: TRBV2
size: few
J: TRBJ2-3

CDR3: CASTPDSANSPLHF
DNA: TGTGCCAGCACCCCCGACTCGGCCAATTCACCCCTCCACTTT
D: .
V: TRBV27
size: few
J: TRBJ1-6

CDR3: CATSRDLGLQTGELFF
DNA: TGTGCCACCAGCAGAGATTTGGGACTACAGACCGGGGAGCTGTTTTTT
D: TRBD2
V: TRBV15
size: .
J: TRBJ2-2

CDR3: CASRSGLQETQYF
DNA: TGCGCCAGCAGATCGGGACTCCAAGAGACCCAGTACTTC
D: .
V: TRBV5-1
size: many
J: TRBJ2-5

CDR3: CATSRNGLAGGPEQETQYF
DNA: TGTGCCACCAGCAGAAATGGACTAGCGGGAGGGCCGGAGCAAGAGACCCAGTACTTC
D: TRBD2
V: TRBV15
size: many
J: TRBJ2-5

CDR3: CASSFQRQGDTQYF
DNA: TGTGCCAGCAGTTTCCAGAGGCAAGGAGATACGCAGTATTTT
D: .
V: TRBV27
size: .
J: TRBJ2-3

CDR3: CASSRTSLRDTQYF
DNA: TGTGCCAGCAGTCGGACTAGCCTTCGGGATACGCAGTATTTT
D: TRBD2
V: TRBV28
size: few
J: TRBJ2-3

CDR3: CSASLGSGYTF
DNA: TGCAGTGCTAGCCTGGGGAGCGGCTACACCTTC
D: .
V: TRBV20-1
size: .
J: TRBJ1-2

CDR3: CASSLTTARSNEQFF
DNA: TGTGCCAGCAGCTTAACGACGGCCCGGAGCAATGAGCAGTTCTTC
D: .
V: TRBV7-9
size: .
J: TRBJ2-1

CDR3: CASCHPRDRGRGYTF
DNA: TGTGCCAGCTGCCATCCCCGGGACAGGGGTCGGGGCTACACCTTC
D: TRBD1
V: TRBV6-5
size: .
J: TRBJ1-2

CDR3: CASSLSGRRTDTQYF
DNA: TGTGCCAGCAGCTTGTCGGGGAGACGCACAGATACGCAGTATTTT
D: .
V: TRBV5-4
size: .
J: TRBJ2-3

CDR3: CSATALAGFYNEQFF
DNA: TGCAGTGCTACCGCCCTAGCGGGGTTTTACAATGAGCAGTTCTTC
D: TRBD2
V: TRBV20-1
size: few
J: TRBJ2-1

CDR3: CASRLPGVAVYEQYF
DNA: TGTGCCAGCAGACTTCCAGGGGTGGCGGTCTACGAGCAGTACTTC
D: .
V: TRBV6-2/TRBV6-3
size: many
J: TRBJ2-7

CDR3: CASKPGPSYEQYF
DNA: TGTGCCAGCAAACCGGGACCATCCTACGAGCAGTACTTC
D: .
V: TRBV12-3/TRBV12-4
size: many
J: TRBJ2-7

CDR3: CASSYGVAQHF
DNA: TGTGCCAGCAGTTACGGGGTAGCCCAGCATTTT
D: .
V: TRBV6-2/TRBV6-3
size: .
J: TRBJ1-5

CDR3: CASSSIWEGDEMVGYTF
DNA: TGTGCCAGCAGTTCCATCTGGGAAGGGGATGAGATGGTTGGCTACACCTTC
D: .
V: TRBV27
size: many
J: TRBJ1-2

CDR3: CSASFSSGNTGELFF
DNA: TGCAGTGCTAGTTTTTCTAGCGGGAACACCGGGGAGCTGTTTTTT
D: TRBD2
V: TRBV20-1
size: .
J: TRBJ2-2

CDR3: CASSLSDRGNTGELFF
DNA: TGTGCCAGCAGTTTATCGGACAGGGGGAACACCGGGGAGCTGTTTTTT
D: TRBD1
V: TRBV27
size: .
J: TRBJ2-2